This T cell receptor beta chain was captured in a study of T-cell reconstitution after alpha-beta-depleted transplantation in children. The germline gives CDR1 MDHEN, CDR2 SYDVKM. There are 18 residues in the CDR3. V was pared by 3 bases and J by 0 bases, with 18 bases between. Findings of the study overall: After transplant, high TCRbeta diversity at day 60 in some patients arose from surviving recipient T cells and thymic progenitors. T-cell counts and diversity at one year post-transplant came mainly from newly produced T cells. The origin of alpha-beta T cells about two months after transplant was reportedly several hundred expanded graft clones.

This sample's TCRbeta library carried unique molecular identifier barcodes. TCRdb itself ran the PCR reads through MiXCR, one entry per CDR3 protein. The sample consists of hundreds of thousands of distinct CDR3 sequences, roughly 9.1% of them appearing once. This clonotype was detected ten times or more. Antigen specificity is unknown. This chain joins TRBV28 and TRBJ2-1; D perhaps matches TRBD2 (6 bases). This TCR derives from a boy under three years old with acute myeloid leukemia, due to receive a stem cell transplant. This material consisted of PBMCs, taken before TCRalphabeta/CD19-depleted stem cell transplant. The CDR3 sequence: CASSFPSGVLSSYNEQFF. The CDR3 DNA follows: TGTGCCAGCAGTTTCCCGTCGGGAGTTTTAAGCTCCTACAATGAGCAGTTCTTC.